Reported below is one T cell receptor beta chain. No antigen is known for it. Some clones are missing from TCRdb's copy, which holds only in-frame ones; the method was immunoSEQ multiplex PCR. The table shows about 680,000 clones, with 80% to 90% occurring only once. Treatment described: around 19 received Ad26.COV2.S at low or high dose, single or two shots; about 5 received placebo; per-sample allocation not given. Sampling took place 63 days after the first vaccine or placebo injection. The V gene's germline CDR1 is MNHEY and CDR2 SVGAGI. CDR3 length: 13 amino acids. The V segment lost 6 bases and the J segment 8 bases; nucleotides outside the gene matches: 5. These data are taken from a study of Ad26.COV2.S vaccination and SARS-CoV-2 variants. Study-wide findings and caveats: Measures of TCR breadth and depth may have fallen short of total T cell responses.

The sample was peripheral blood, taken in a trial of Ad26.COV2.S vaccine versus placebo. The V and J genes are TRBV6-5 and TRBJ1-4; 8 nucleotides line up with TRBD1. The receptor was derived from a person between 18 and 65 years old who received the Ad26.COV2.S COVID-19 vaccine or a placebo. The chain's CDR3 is CASRRQGREKLFF. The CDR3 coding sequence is TGTGCCAGCAGGCGACAGGGGCGGGAAAAACTGTTTTTT.